This is a list of T cell receptor beta chains from one sample in a study of cytomegalovirus exposure and HLA in healthy donors. Here immunoSEQ multiplex PCR was the method, and the copy in TCRdb shows in-frame clones only, minus some. The sample holds 90,000 to 130,000 clones, 80% to 85% seen once. The sequenced material came from PBMCs. All receptors come from a woman aged 60-75 years in good health and CMV-seropositive. Each CDR3 is given with its conserved first and last residue. The order of the fields is D gene, J gene, V gene, clone size, CDR3 DNA, CDR3 protein. D genes are given only for firm matches. Only some rows state a clone size, as once, few, many or a class for expanded clones.

d_call: -; j_call: TRBJ2-3; v_call: TRBV7-6; clone_size: -; cdr3_nt: TGTGCCAGCAGCCCGATGACTCGCCCTGATTACACAGATACGCAGTATTTT; cdr3_aa: CASSPMTRPDYTDTQYF
d_call: -; j_call: TRBJ2-5; v_call: TRBV2; clone_size: -; cdr3_nt: TGTGCCAGCTCTGGCGGGACAGAGACCCAGTACTTC; cdr3_aa: CASSGGTETQYF
d_call: TRBD2; j_call: TRBJ2-7; v_call: TRBV19; clone_size: -; cdr3_nt: TGCCTTGGACTAGCGGAGTCTTACTCCTACGAGCAGTACTTC; cdr3_aa: CLGLAESYSYEQYF
d_call: TRBD2; j_call: TRBJ2-2; v_call: TRBV27; clone_size: -; cdr3_nt: TGTGCCAGCAGTTCAGCGGGAGGGATGGGCGGGGAGCTGTTTTTT; cdr3_aa: CASSSAGGMGGELFF
d_call: -; j_call: TRBJ1-4; v_call: TRBV30; clone_size: few; cdr3_nt: TGTGCCTGGAGTCCAGTGGGGGGGCGCGGGAGTGAAAAACTGTTTTTT; cdr3_aa: CAWSPVGGRGSEKLFF
d_call: TRBD2; j_call: TRBJ2-1; v_call: TRBV7-3; clone_size: -; cdr3_nt: TGTGCCAGCAGCCCAGCCGGGACTAGCGGATCCCGGCGGTATGAGCAGTTCTTC; cdr3_aa: CASSPAGTSGSRRYEQFF
d_call: -; j_call: TRBJ2-1; v_call: TRBV4-1; clone_size: once; cdr3_nt: TGCGCCAGCAGCCACCCCCGCCGGGTTGGACAGTTCTTC; cdr3_aa: CASSHPRRVGQFF
d_call: -; j_call: TRBJ2-7; v_call: TRBV6-1; clone_size: -; cdr3_nt: TGTGCCAGTGGGACTTACTACGAGCAGTACTTC; cdr3_aa: CASGTYYEQYF
d_call: TRBD1; j_call: TRBJ1-1; v_call: TRBV9; clone_size: -; cdr3_nt: TGTGCCAGCAGCGCCCGGGACAGGGGCCCGAACACTGAAGCTTTCTTT; cdr3_aa: CASSARDRGPNTEAFF
d_call: TRBD1; j_call: TRBJ2-7; v_call: TRBV29-1; clone_size: -; cdr3_nt: TGCAGCGTTGACGCCCTGGACAGGGGCGTCTACGAGCAGTACTTC; cdr3_aa: CSVDALDRGVYEQYF
d_call: TRBD1; j_call: TRBJ2-1; v_call: TRBV28; clone_size: once; cdr3_nt: TGTGCCAGCAGTTTGGGGACAGGGGCCTACAATGAGCAGTTCTTC; cdr3_aa: CASSLGTGAYNEQFF
d_call: -; j_call: TRBJ2-2; v_call: TRBV7-2; clone_size: -; cdr3_nt: TGTGCCAGCAGCTTAGGATTTCGGGCAAACACCGGGGAGCTGTTTTTT; cdr3_aa: CASSLGFRANTGELFF
d_call: TRBD2; j_call: TRBJ2-3; v_call: TRBV4-2; clone_size: -; cdr3_nt: TGTGCCAGCAGCCACCCCAGAGCCCTAGCGGGAGGGCGGGCAGATACGCAGTATTTT; cdr3_aa: CASSHPRALAGGRADTQYF
d_call: -; j_call: TRBJ1-5; v_call: TRBV19; clone_size: few; cdr3_nt: TGTGCCAGTAGTGGAGGGGCTTATAGCAATCAGCCCCAGCATTTT; cdr3_aa: CASSGGAYSNQPQHF
d_call: -; j_call: TRBJ1-4; v_call: TRBV6-1; clone_size: -; cdr3_nt: TGTGCCAGCAGCCACAGAGTAACTAATGAAAAACTGTTTTTT; cdr3_aa: CASSHRVTNEKLFF
d_call: TRBD2; j_call: TRBJ2-3; v_call: TRBV4-2; clone_size: -; cdr3_nt: TGTGCCAGCAGCCAAGTCGGGACTAGCTCTAACACAGATACGCAGTATTTT; cdr3_aa: CASSQVGTSSNTDTQYF
d_call: -; j_call: TRBJ1-2; v_call: TRBV19; clone_size: -; cdr3_nt: TGTGCCAGTAGTATCCCTGACTATGGCTACACCTTC; cdr3_aa: CASSIPDYGYTF
d_call: -; j_call: TRBJ2-5; v_call: TRBV30; clone_size: -; cdr3_nt: TGTGCCTGGAGTACAAGGAGCCAAGAGACCCAGTACTTC; cdr3_aa: CAWSTRSQETQYF